The subject of this entry is one T cell receptor (beta chain). The sample belongs to a study of blood T cell repertoires in COVID-19. Study-level information: PBMCs, B-cell-depleted T cells, or T cells provided the cDNA or gDNA that made up the material.

Trimming took 0 bases from V and 0 from J, leaving 14 bases between them. The germline gives CDR1 LGHDT, CDR2 YNNKEL (reference sequence). The length of the CDR3 is 17 residues. In the original processing: Estimation of nucleated cell counts was performed using reference gene primer amplification. The assay was immunoSEQ multiplex PCR, and TCRdb's table has in-frame clones only and misses some. For V, J and clone size, that table is used; D and trimming come from the DNA. Of some 230,000 clones listed, just over 85% are singletons. The TCR originated in a man under 40 who had recovered from COVID-19. Sequencing was done on a sample of peripheral blood. This chain connects TRBV3-1 (or the pseudogene TRBV3-2) to TRBJ1-2; D is unclear. The CDR3 region is CASSQDQFQSSNYGYTF. The CDR3 DNA follows: TGTGCCAGCAGCCAAGATCAATTTCAGTCCTCTAACTATGGCTACACCTTC.